The rows below give T cell receptor beta chains drawn from one sample of a study of technical replicates of blood from a handful of donors. TCRdb keeps only in-frame clones here, not all; method: immunoSEQ multiplex PCR. The sample has 95,000 or so clones, around 95% seen once; the top ten hold about 0.36%. The sample was T cells isolated from PBMCs. The source of these receptors is a human donor in good health. The CDR3 runs from the conserved cysteine through the conserved F or W. The D gene is left open where the match is weak. Clone size is shown for a subset of rows, as once, few, many or a class of expanded clone.

>TRBJ2-7|-|-|TRBV7-8
CASSLAGVASYEQYF
TGTGCCAGCAGCTTAGCGGGAGTGGCCTCCTACGAGCAGTACTTC
>TRBJ2-7|TRBD1|-|TRBV28
CASSFIRGLANEQYF
TGTGCCAGCAGTTTTATTAGGGGGCTGGCCAACGAGCAGTACTTC
>TRBJ2-1|TRBD2|-|TRBV5-1
CASSAGLAGGESEQFF
TGCGCCAGCAGCGCGGGACTAGCGGGAGGAGAGAGTGAGCAGTTCTTC
>TRBJ2-7|-|-|TRBV7-9
CASSLHVGLSYEQYF
TGTGCCAGCAGCTTACACGTAGGACTCTCCTACGAGCAGTACTTC
>TRBJ2-1|TRBD2|-|TRBV7-3
CASSLRAGAHEQFF
TGTGCCAGCAGCTTAAGGGCGGGAGCGCATGAGCAGTTCTTC
>TRBJ1-6|-|-|TRBV6-6
CASSYGQNNSPLHF
TGTGCCAGCAGTTACGGGCAGAATAATTCACCCCTCCACTTT
>TRBJ1-1|-|-|TRBV28
CASTTWAGTEAFF
TGTGCCAGCACCACTTGGGCGGGGACTGAAGCTTTCTTT
>TRBJ2-2|-|-|TRBV11-2
CASSFRGLGTGELFF
TGTGCCAGCAGCTTTAGAGGATTGGGCACCGGGGAGCTGTTTTTT
>TRBJ1-2|TRBD1|-|TRBV27
CASSHHATGKLNYGYTF
TGTGCCAGCAGTCACCACGCGACAGGGAAGTTAAACTATGGCTACACCTTC
>TRBJ2-7|-|-|TRBV6-5
CASSYGQVMYEQYF
TGTGCCAGCAGTTACGGGCAGGTAATGTACGAGCAGTACTTC
>TRBJ2-1|TRBD2|few|TRBV10-3
CAINPTSGYNEQFF
TGTGCCATCAACCCCACTAGCGGCTACAATGAGCAGTTCTTC
>TRBJ1-1|-|-|TRBV7-8
CASSLSRFTEAFF
TGTGCCAGCAGCTTAAGCCGGTTCACTGAAGCTTTCTTT
>TRBJ2-2|-|once|TRBV2
CAWRVRAANTGELFF
TGTGCCTGGAGGGTCCGGGCAGCGAACACCGGGGAGCTGTTTTTT
>TRBJ2-3|-|-|TRBV27
CASSSLVLTDTQYF
TGTGCCAGCAGCTCGCTAGTACTCACAGATACGCAGTATTTT
>TRBJ2-2|-|-|TRBV19
CASSIGQEYTGELFF
TGTGCCAGTAGTATAGGGCAGGAATACACCGGGGAGCTGTTTTTT
>TRBJ2-1|TRBD2|once|TRBV30
CAWGLAGGKQFF
TGTGCCTGGGGACTAGCGGGAGGTAAGCAGTTCTTC
>TRBJ2-1|-|-|TRBV5-4
CASSLGKRNEQFF
TGTGCCAGCAGCTTGGGGAAGCGGAATGAGCAGTTCTTC
>TRBJ1-3|-|-|TRBV10-1
CASSGSGSNTIYF
TGCGCCAGCAGTGGATCAGGATCAAACACCATATATTTT
>TRBJ2-7|TRBD2|-|TRBV27
CASSLGGDWPYEQYF
TGTGCCAGCAGTTTAGGGGGGGACTGGCCCTACGAGCAGTACTTC
>TRBJ2-3|TRBD1|-|TRBV6-1
CASRVQGPHTDTQYF
TGTGCCAGCCGGGTACAGGGGCCCCACACAGATACGCAGTATTTT
>TRBJ2-7|TRBD2|-|TRBV5-6
CASRFETSGSYEQYF
TGTGCCAGCAGATTCGAGACTAGCGGCTCCTACGAGCAGTACTTC
>TRBJ1-2|-|-|TRBV4-1
CASSHPRPRDTYGYTF
TGCGCCAGCAGCCATCCCAGGCCCCGGGACACCTATGGCTACACCTTC
>TRBJ2-7|-|-|TRBV6-6
CASTERQDISDEQYF
TGTGCCAGCACCGAAAGACAGGACATTAGCGACGAGCAGTACTTC
>TRBJ2-7|TRBD2|-|TRBV6-5
CASRPSGSYEQYF
TGTGCCAGCAGGCCGAGCGGGAGTTACGAGCAGTACTTC
>TRBJ1-2|-|-|TRBV9
CASSAGGGLGYGYTF
TGTGCCAGCAGCGCCGGGGGGGGGCTCGGCTATGGCTACACCTTC
>TRBJ1-3|TRBD1|-|TRBV19
CASNRQGSPGNTIYF
TGTGCCAGTAATCGACAGGGGAGTCCTGGAAACACCATATATTTT
>TRBJ1-2|-|-|TRBV19
CASSVPGHDYGYTF
TGTGCCAGTAGTGTCCCGGGACACGACTATGGCTACACCTTC
>TRBJ2-4|-|-|TRBV11-3
CASSLDLGPAQAKNIQYF
TGTGCCAGCAGCTTAGATCTTGGGCCGGCTCAAGCCAAAAACATTCAGTACTTC
>TRBJ2-2|-|-|TRBV30
CAWSGLVGELFF
TGTGCCTGGAGTGGGCTAGTCGGGGAGCTGTTTTTT
>TRBJ2-2|-|once|TRBV9
CASSPRRDTGELFF
TGTGCCAGCAGCCCCCGGCGGGACACCGGGGAGCTGTTTTTT
>TRBJ2-3|TRBD2|-|TRBV7-2
CASSSSGHTDTQYF
TGTGCCAGCAGCTCTAGCGGTCACACAGATACGCAGTATTTT
>TRBJ1-1|-|-|TRBV5-1
CASSKERWNTEAFF
TGCGCCAGCAGTAAGGAGCGCTGGAACACTGAAGCTTTCTTT